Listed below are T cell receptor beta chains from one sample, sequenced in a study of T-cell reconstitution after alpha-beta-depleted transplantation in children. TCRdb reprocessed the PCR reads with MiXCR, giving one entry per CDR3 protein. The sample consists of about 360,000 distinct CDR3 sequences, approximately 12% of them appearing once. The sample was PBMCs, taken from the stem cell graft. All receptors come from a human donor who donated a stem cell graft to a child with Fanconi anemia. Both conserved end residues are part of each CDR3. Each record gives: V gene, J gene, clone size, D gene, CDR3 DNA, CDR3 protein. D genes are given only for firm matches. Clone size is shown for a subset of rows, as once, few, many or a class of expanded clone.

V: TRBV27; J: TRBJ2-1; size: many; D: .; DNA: TGTGCCAGCAAACGGGCCCTATACAATGAGCAGTTCTTC; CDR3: CASKRALYNEQFF
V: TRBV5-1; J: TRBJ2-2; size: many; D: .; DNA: TGCGCCAGCAGCTTCAGGGCCGCTTCGAACACCGGGGAGCTGTTTTTT; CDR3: CASSFRAASNTGELFF
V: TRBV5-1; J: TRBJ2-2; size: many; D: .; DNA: TGCGCCAGCAGCCGGGACACTCCGACGAACACCGGGGAGCTGTTTTTT; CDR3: CASSRDTPTNTGELFF
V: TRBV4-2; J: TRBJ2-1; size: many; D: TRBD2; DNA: TGTGCCAGCAGCCAAGATGCGGGGGGGTACAATGAGCAGTTCTTC; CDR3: CASSQDAGGYNEQFF
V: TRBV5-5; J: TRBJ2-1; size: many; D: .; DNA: TGTGCCAGCAGCTGGGATTACAATGAGCAGTTCTTC; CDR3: CASSWDYNEQFF
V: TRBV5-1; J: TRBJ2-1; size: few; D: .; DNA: TGCGCCAGCAGGGAGGAGAGTTCCTACAATGAGCAGTTCTTC; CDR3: CASREESSYNEQFF
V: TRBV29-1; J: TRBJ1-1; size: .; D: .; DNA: TGCAGCGTCAACGGGGGCCTGGCCCTTGAAGCTTTCTTT; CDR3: CSVNGGLALEAFF
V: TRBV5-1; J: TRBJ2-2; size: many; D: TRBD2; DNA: TGCGCCAGCAGCTTACCCGGGGGGGCCATTTCGAACACCGGGGAGCTGTTTTTT; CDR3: CASSLPGGAISNTGELFF
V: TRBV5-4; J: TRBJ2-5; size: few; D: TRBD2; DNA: TGTGCCAGCAGCCTCCCCTCGGGAGGAGTGAGGAAAGAGACCCAGTACTTC; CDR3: CASSLPSGGVRKETQYF
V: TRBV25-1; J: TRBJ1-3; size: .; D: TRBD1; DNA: TGTGCCAGCAGTGAAGACAGGGCGGGAGGAAACACCATATATTTT; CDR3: CASSEDRAGGNTIYF
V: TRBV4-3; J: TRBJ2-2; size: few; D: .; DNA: TGCGCCAGCAGCCAACTTGACGGATTCACCGGGGAGCTGTTTTTT; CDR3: CASSQLDGFTGELFF
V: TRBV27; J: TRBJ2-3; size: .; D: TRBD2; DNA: TGTGCCAGCAGTCCTTGGACTAGCGGGGGCCGCACAGATACGCAGTATTTT; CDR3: CASSPWTSGGRTDTQYF
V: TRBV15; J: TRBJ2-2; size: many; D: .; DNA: TGTGCCACCAGCAGAGGAGTGGCCGGGGAGCTGTTTTTT; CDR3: CATSRGVAGELFF
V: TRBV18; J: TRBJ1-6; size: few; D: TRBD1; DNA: TGTGCCAGCTCACCTGGACAGGGGCGAGGTTCACCCCTCCACTTT; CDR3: CASSPGQGRGSPLHF
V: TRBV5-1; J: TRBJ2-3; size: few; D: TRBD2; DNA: TGCGCCAGCAGCTTGGTGGGACTAGCGGGGATAGATACGCAGTATTTT; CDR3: CASSLVGLAGIDTQYF
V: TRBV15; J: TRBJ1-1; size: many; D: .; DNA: TGTGCCACCAGCAGCGACCCCGGGAGTGAAGCTTTCTTT; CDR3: CATSSDPGSEAFF
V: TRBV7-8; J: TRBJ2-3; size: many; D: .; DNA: TGTGCCAGCAGCTTAGCCGAGGGGCTTTCAGATACGCAGTATTTT; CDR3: CASSLAEGLSDTQYF
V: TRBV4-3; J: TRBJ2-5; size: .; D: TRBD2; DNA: TGCGCCAGCAGCTATGAGGCTAGCGGGAAAGAGACCCAGTACTTC; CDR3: CASSYEASGKETQYF
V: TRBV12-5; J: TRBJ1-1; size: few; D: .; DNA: TGTGCTAGTGGTTTTACGGGACCCTCCCCGTTGAGCACTGAAGCTTTCTTT; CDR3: CASGFTGPSPLSTEAFF
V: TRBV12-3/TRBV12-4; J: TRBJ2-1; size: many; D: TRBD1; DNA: TGTGCCATTCGAACAGGGGAAGACCACAATGAGCAGTTCTTC; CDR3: CAIRTGEDHNEQFF
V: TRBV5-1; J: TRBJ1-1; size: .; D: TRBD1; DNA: TGCGCCAGCAGCTCCGGGTGGACAGGGGGCGGCACTGAAGCTTTCTTT; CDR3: CASSSGWTGGGTEAFF
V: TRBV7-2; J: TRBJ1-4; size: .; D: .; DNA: TGTGCCAGCAGCTTAAGCCTGAATGAAAAACTGTTTTTT; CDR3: CASSLSLNEKLFF
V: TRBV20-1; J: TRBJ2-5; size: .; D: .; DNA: TGCAGTGCTAGGTCCCCCGGGTGGGCGGGGCAAGAGACCCAGTACTTC; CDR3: CSARSPGWAGQETQYF
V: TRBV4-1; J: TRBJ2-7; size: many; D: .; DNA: TGCGCCAGCAGCCAAAGGGCAGGGGGGTACGAGCAGTACTTC; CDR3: CASSQRAGGYEQYF
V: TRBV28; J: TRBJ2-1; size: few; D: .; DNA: TGTGCCAGCAGTTTAGGGACCATCAATGAGCAGTTCTTC; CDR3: CASSLGTINEQFF
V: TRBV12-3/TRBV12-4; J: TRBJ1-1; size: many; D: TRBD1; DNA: TGTGCCAGCAGTTTATTTGTGACAGGGTCTGAAGCTTTCTTT; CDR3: CASSLFVTGSEAFF
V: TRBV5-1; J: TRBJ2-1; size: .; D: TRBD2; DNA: TGCGCCAGCAGCTTGGGGTTACTAGCGGGGGGTTACAATGAGCAGTTCTTC; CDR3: CASSLGLLAGGYNEQFF
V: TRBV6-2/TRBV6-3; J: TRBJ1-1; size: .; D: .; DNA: TGTGCCAGCGATAGGGGAGCGAACACTGAAGCTTTCTTT; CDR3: CASDRGANTEAFF
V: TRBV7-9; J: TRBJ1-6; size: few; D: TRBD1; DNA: TGTGCCAGCAGCCCCACAGACAGGGTGTATAATTCACCCCTCCACTTT; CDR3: CASSPTDRVYNSPLHF
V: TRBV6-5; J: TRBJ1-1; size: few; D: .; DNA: TGTGCCAGCAGTTACTCAAAGGGGCCGAACACTGAAGCTTTCTTT; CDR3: CASSYSKGPNTEAFF
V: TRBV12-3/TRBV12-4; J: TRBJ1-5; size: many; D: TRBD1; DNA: TGTGCCAGCAGTCCGGGACAGTTTAATCAGCCCCAGCATTTT; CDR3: CASSPGQFNQPQHF
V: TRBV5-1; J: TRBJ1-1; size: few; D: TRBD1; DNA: TGCGCCAGCAGCCTGGGGGACAGTGGGAACACTGAAGCTTTCTTT; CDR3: CASSLGDSGNTEAFF
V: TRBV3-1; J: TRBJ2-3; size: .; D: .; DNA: TGTGCCAGCAAGGGAACCAGGGGTACAGATACGCAGTATTTT; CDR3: CASKGTRGTDTQYF
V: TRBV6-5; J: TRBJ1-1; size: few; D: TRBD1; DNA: TGTGCCAGCAGTGACAGGGGCGAGGCTTTCTTT; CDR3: CASSDRGEAFF
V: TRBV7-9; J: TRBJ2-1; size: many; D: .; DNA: TGTGCCAGCGGGAAGGGAACCTCGTACAATGAGCAGTTCTTC; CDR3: CASGKGTSYNEQFF
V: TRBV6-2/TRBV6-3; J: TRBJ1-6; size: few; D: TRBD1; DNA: TGTGCCAGCAGTTCCGACAGGGGCACGGGTAATTCACCCCTCCACTTT; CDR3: CASSSDRGTGNSPLHF
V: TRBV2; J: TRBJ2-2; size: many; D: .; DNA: TGTGCCAGCCGCGACAGGACGAACACCGGGGAGCTGTTTTTT; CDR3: CASRDRTNTGELFF
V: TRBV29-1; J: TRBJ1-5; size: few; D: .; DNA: TGCAGCGCCGCCTCAGGGTCCGGTCAGCCCCAGCATTTT; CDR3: CSAASGSGQPQHF
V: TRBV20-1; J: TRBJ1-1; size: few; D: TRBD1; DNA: TGCAGTGCTGGACTGACAGGGCCGACGAACACTGAAGCTTTCTTT; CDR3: CSAGLTGPTNTEAFF
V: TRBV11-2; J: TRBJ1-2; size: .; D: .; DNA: TGTGCCAGCAGCTTAGAGCAGGGTGCTTCCTCTAACTATGGCTACACCTTC; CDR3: CASSLEQGASSNYGYTF
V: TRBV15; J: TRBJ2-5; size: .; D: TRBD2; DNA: TGTGCCACCAGCGTTAGCGGGGGGCTGGAGACCCAGTACTTC; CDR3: CATSVSGGLETQYF
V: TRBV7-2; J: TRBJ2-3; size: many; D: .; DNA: TGTGCCAGCAGCTCCCCCGGTGGTTACACAGATACGCAGTATTTT; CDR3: CASSSPGGYTDTQYF
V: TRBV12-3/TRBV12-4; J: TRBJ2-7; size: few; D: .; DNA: TGTGCCAGCAGTTTAGAGAGCGGGTGGGACGAGCAGTACTTC; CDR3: CASSLESGWDEQYF
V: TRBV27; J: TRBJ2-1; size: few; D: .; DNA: TGTGCCAGCAGTTTAGTGGGCTCCTACAATGAGCAGTTCTTC; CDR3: CASSLVGSYNEQFF
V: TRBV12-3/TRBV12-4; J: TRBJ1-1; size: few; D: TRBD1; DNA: TGTGCCAGCAGCCCCTCCCCCGGACAGGGAGACACTGAAGCTTTCTTT; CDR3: CASSPSPGQGDTEAFF
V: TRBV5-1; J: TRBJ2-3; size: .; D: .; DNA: TGCGCCAGCAGCTTGGAGAGGGCTTTGGATACGCAGTATTTT; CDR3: CASSLERALDTQYF